This T cell receptor beta chain was recorded in a study of blood T cell repertoires in COVID-19. The wider study: Material from acute and convalescent COVID-19 was sourced from the United States, Italy and Spain.

Enrollees, roughly 18 to 90 years old, lived in 24 US areas. In the original workflow: Amplification of reference gene primers was used by the study to estimate nucleated cell counts. Repertoires were generated with immunoSEQ multiplex PCR, while TCRdb's copy carries only in-frame clones and drops some. That table supplies the V and J calls and clone size; D and trimming were determined from the DNA. This table holds about 82,000 clones, around 89% found once. The V gene's germline CDR1 is SGHDN and CDR2 FVKESK. CDR3 length: 12 amino acids. V shed 0 bases and J shed 7 bases, with 6 bases lying between them.

The sequenced material came from PBMCs or T cells enriched from blood (not recorded which). V is TRBV14 and J is TRBJ1-2; TRBD1 is a possible D gene (5 bases). This sequence originates from a woman in her 50s with acute COVID-19. Written as DNA, the CDR3 is TGTGCCAGCAGCCAAGACAGGGTTGGCTACACCTTC. This encodes CASSQDRVGYTF. Using reference TRBV14 and TRBJ1-2 for the parts outside the CDR3, the full variable domain is EAGVTQFPSHSVIEKGQTVTLRCDPISGHDNLYWYRRVMGKEIKFLLHFVKESKQDESGMPNNRFLAERTGGTYSTLKVQPAELEDSGVYFCASSQDRVGYTFGSGTRLTVV.